This entry lists 7 T cell receptor beta chains sequenced from one sample in a study of PD-1 blockade in classical Hodgkin lymphoma. Every patient experienced relapse after autologous stem cell transplantation, and brentuximab vedotin exposure varied. TCRdb's table, derived via immunoSEQ multiplex PCR, lists solely in-frame clones and lacks some. The sample carries more than 50,000 clones, roughly nine tenths recorded once. The sequencing here drew on peripheral blood mononuclear cells (PBMCs), taken at baseline. These receptors originate from a human donor with classical Hodgkin lymphoma.

V is TRBV6-6 and J is TRBJ1-6; D remains ambiguous. Germline CDR1 reads MNHNY; CDR2 reads SVGAGI (reference sequence). The CDR3 is made up of 14 amino acids. With 7 bases removed from V and 9 bases from J, the gap between germline ends came to 16 bases. CDR3 amino acids: CASNDRVGSSPLHF. The DNA for the CDR3 is TGTGCCAGCAACGACCGGGTGGGTAGTTCACCCCTCCACTTT.

The chain joins TRBV28 to TRBJ2-3; D call uncertain. The CDR3 has 14 amino acids. Trimming removed 6 bases at V and 2 bases at J, with 12 bases between. The germline CDR1 and CDR2 sequences are MDHEN and SYDVKM. CDR3 protein: CASRDDQNTDTQYF. CDR3 bases: TGTGCCAGCAGAGACGATCAGAACACAGATACGCAGTATTTT. Using reference TRBV28 and TRBJ2-3 for the parts outside the CDR3, the full variable domain is DVKVTQSSRYLVKRTGEKVFLECVQDMDHENMFWYRQDPGLGLRLIYFSYDVKMKEKGDIPEGYSVSREKKERFSLILESASTNQTSMYLCASRDDQNTDTQYFGPGTRLTVL.

This chain joins TRBV6-5 and TRBJ1-1, with no clear D. Between the trimmed V and J ends, which lost 0 bases and 6 bases, there was a span of 8 bases. CDR1 and CDR2 from the germline V gene are MNHEY and SVGAGI. The CDR3 has 13 residues. CDR3 sequence reads: CASSYSFSSEAFF. CDR3 bases: TGTGCCAGCAGTTACTCCTTCTCCTCTGAAGCTTTCTTT.

V gene TRBV6-5 combines with J gene TRBJ2-2, with 8 nucleotides matching TRBD1. V dropped 6 bases and J dropped 6; count of bases not matched to a gene: 3. This CDR3 spans 13 amino acids. Germline loops: CDR1 MNHEY, CDR2 SVGAGI. CDR3 sequence reads: CASRRQGPGELFF. CDR3 nucleotide sequence: TGTGCCAGCAGGAGACAGGGGCCCGGGGAGCTGTTTTTT.

The rearrangement uses TRBV5-1 and TRBJ1-1; D call uncertain. The CDR3 contains 12 residues. With 4 bases removed from V and 7 bases from J, the gap between germline ends came to 11 bases. Looked up from germline, CDR1 is SGHRS and CDR2 is YFSETQ. Here the CDR3 DNA reads TGCGCCAGCAGCATTGACACGGGTGAAGCTTTCTTT. It specifies CASSIDTGEAFF.

This clone was detected once. The CDR3 reads CASSPDSLNSYEQYF. The CDR3 nucleotides read TGTGCCAGCTCACCGGACAGTCTTAACTCCTACGAGCAGTACTTC. The chain carries TRBV18 and TRBJ2-7, with D maybe TRBD1 (6 bases). CDR3 length: 15 residues. Germline CDR1 KGHSH, CDR2 LQKENI. Trimming removed 3 bases from V and 0 bases from J, with 12 bases in between.

This sequence joins TRBV18 and TRBJ1-1; 9 bases agree with TRBD1. CDR1 is KGHSH and CDR2 is LQKENI in the germline V gene. With V trimmed by 3 bases and J by 4 bases, 6 bases remained unmatched. CDR3 length: 15 amino acids. The CDR3 DNA reads as TGTGCCAGCTCACCCCGGGACAGGGCCCCCACTGAAGCTTTCTTT. It is translated as CASSPRDRAPTEAFF.